This TCR beta chain was identified during a study of blood T cells in healthy people across ages. Whole-study results and caveats: The study lacked donor CMV status, which possibly confounded expanded clonotype changes. Any conclusive comparison of naive versus antigen-experienced cells was prevented by using unsorted PBMCs. Per-million-T-cell TCR beta diversity fell roughly linearly with age.

About this clonotype itself: The antigen remains undetermined.

Combining a sample-barcoded 5' primer with a J-beta primer mix, a second PCR ran for 7 to 11 cycles. Every individual sample yielded 2.5 million or more paired-end reads (each containing CDR3). TCRdb reprocessed the 5' RACE reads via MiXCR and lists one record per CDR3 protein. This sample has around 1,700,000 distinct CDR3 sequences, with roughly 27% found just once. The clonotype originates from a woman aged 30 to 39 in good health. Sequenced material: blood.

CDR3 amino acids: CASSGNLLGYTF. CDR3 coding DNA: TGTGCCAGCTCCGGAAACCTCCTTGGCTACACCTTC. This rearrangement joins TRBV11-2 to TRBJ1-2; D unresolved. The length of the CDR3 is 12 residues. Germline CDR1 and CDR2: SGHAT and FQNNGV. The V end lost 8 bases, the J end lost 7 bases, and 14 bases lay between the germline ends.